Below are 13 T cell receptor beta chains sequenced from a single sample in a study of neurological immune-mediated disorders. MiXCR, applied by TCRdb to the 5' RACE reads, yields one record per CDR3 protein. The top ten clones hold about 1.6% of a sample with about 53,000 distinct CDR3 sequences, about a tenth of them seen once. Noted time point: longitudinal time-point 1 (baseline). The specimen was PBMCs. Source of these receptors: a woman between 35 and 50 years old in good health.

This clonotype was seen repeatedly, ten times or more. The chain is built from TRBV18 and TRBJ1-5, with D unresolved. V gave up 3 bases and J gave up 2 bases, with 5 bases separating them. The CDR3 contains 13 residues. Germline values: CDR1 KGHSH, CDR2 LQKENI. DNA for the CDR3: TGTGCCAGCTCACCGGAGCGCAATCAGCCCCAGCATTTT. Protein: CASSPERNQPQHF.

About this clonotype: This sequence may be a read error, since a much larger clone differs from it by one base. CDR3 sequence (DNA): TGTGCCAGCTATACCCCCGCGGAGGCGTTTACTCGGAGCAAAAACATTCAGTACTTC. Protein: CASYTPAEAFTRSKNIQYF. The chain links TRBV6-1 to TRBJ2-4, with D tentatively TRBD2 (5 bases). The CDR3 sequence is 19 residues long. From germline, CDR1 is MNHNS and CDR2 SASEGT. V was trimmed by 8 bases and J by 3 bases, leaving 29 bases between them.

About this clonotype: One base away lies a much larger clone, so this may be a sequencing read error. The chain couples TRBV4-2 to TRBJ1-1, with TRBD1 matching over 7 bases. The CDR3 length is 17 residues. CDR1 LGHNA and CDR2 YNFKEQ come from the germline V gene. CDR3 nucleotide sequence: TGTGCCAGCAGCCAAGCTTTGTACAGGGGCAAGAACACTGACGCTTTCTTT. Its protein is CASSQALYRGKNTDAFF.

This clonotype came up many times. This sequence joins TRBV7-8 and TRBJ2-3; 12 positions match TRBD1. Germline V gives CDR1 SGHVS, CDR2 FQNEAQ. This CDR3 is built from 17 residues. V lost 4 bases and J lost 3; bases outside the gene matches: 8. The CDR3 region has the DNA TGTGCCAGCAGCTCCACCGGGACAGGGGGCCGGACAGATACGCAGTATTTT. It specifies CASSSTGTGGRTDTQYF.

The table lists this clonotype with many counts. The V gene is TRBV6-6, the J gene TRBJ1-6; a possible D gene is TRBD1 (5 bases). Germline CDR1 MNHNY, CDR2 SVGAGI (reference sequence). The CDR3 is 13 residues long. V shed 2 bases and J shed 6 bases, with 5 bases lying between them. CDR3 in DNA: TGTGCCAGCAGTTACGACAGTAATTCACCCCTCCACTTT. The encoded protein is CASSYDSNSPLHF.

This clonotype was picked up many times. This sequence joins TRBV7-8 and TRBJ2-6; TRBD2 matches 7 bases. The CDR3 is made up of 17 amino acids. The germline V gene has CDR1 SGHVS and CDR2 FQNEAQ. Trimming cost V 5 bases and J 1 base; bases outside gene matches: 8. CDR3 DNA sequence: TGTGCCAGCAGCCGGGGGAGGGGAGTGTCTGGGGCCAACGTCCTGACTTTC. It yields the protein CASSRGRGVSGANVLTF.

This clonotype appeared many times. V is TRBV5-1 and J is TRBJ1-2, with unresolved D. The CDR3 totals 14 residues. Trimming took off 0 bases at V and 2 bases at J, with 8 bases between the two ends. The germline gives CDR1 SGHRS, CDR2 YFSETQ. As DNA, the CDR3 is TGCGCCAGCAGCTTGGAAGGCCAGAACTATGGCTACACCTTC. Translation: CASSLEGQNYGYTF.

In this sample, this clonotype turned up many times. V is TRBV20-1 and J is TRBJ1-2; maybe TRBD1 (6 bases). Per germline, CDR1 DFQATT and CDR2 SNEGSKA (reference sequence). CDR3 length: 17 amino acids. Trimming removed 5 bases at V and 4 bases at J, with 26 bases between. CDR3 bases: TGCAGTGCTTCAGAGAGGGGTAACGCCAGGGGACTCTATGGCTACACCTTC. Protein sequence: CSASERGNARGLYGYTF.

This clonotype appeared a few times. The V and J genes are TRBV20-1 and TRBJ2-5; 9 nucleotides agree with TRBD1. The V and J ends lost 6 bases and 5 bases, in that order; junction bases with no gene match: 7. The CDR3 extends over 13 amino acids. Germline CDR1 and CDR2: DFQATT and SNEGSKA (reference sequence). The CDR3 DNA follows: TGCAGTGCGCGACAGGGGGAGTTTGAGACCCAGTACTTC. The encoded protein is CSARQGEFETQYF.

This clonotype appeared many times. The chain is built from TRBV27 and TRBJ1-6, with unresolved D. V shed 3 bases and J shed 9 bases, with 9 bases lying between them. The CDR3 consists of 13 residues. Germline CDR1 MNHEY, CDR2 SMNVEV (reference sequence). CDR3: CASSLGPISPLHF. The CDR3, as DNA: TGTGCCAGCAGTTTGGGCCCCATTTCACCCCTCCACTTT.

This clonotype was recorded many times. The chain uses TRBV5-1 and TRBJ2-3, with D tentatively TRBD1 or TRBD2 (6 bases each). CDR1 is SGHRS and CDR2 is YFSETQ in the germline V gene. This CDR3 contains 14 residues. Between the trimmed V and J ends, which lost 3 bases and 0 bases, there was a span of 8 bases. The CDR3 protein is CASSSGASTDTQYF. The DNA for the CDR3 is TGCGCCAGCAGCTCGGGGGCTAGCACAGATACGCAGTATTTT. Variable domain in full (rest from reference TRBV5-1 and TRBJ2-3): KAGVTQTPRYLIKTRGQQVTLSCSPISGHRSVSWYQQTPGQGLQFLFEYFSETQRNKGNFPGRFSGRQFSNSRSEMNVSTLELGDSALYLCASSSGASTDTQYFGPGTRLTVL.

This clonotype has a count of ten or more. The V gene is TRBV7-9, the J gene TRBJ2-1, with D tentatively TRBD1 (6 bases). Germline lookup yields CDR1 SEHNR and CDR2 FQNEAQ (reference sequence). Trimming removed 1 base from V and 9 bases from J, with 16 bases in between. CDR3 length: 15 residues. The CDR3 protein is CASSLGAGEGGEQFF. The CDR3 DNA follows: TGTGCCAGCAGCTTAGGCGCAGGGGAAGGGGGTGAGCAGTTCTTC.

This clonotype has only a few counts. J is TRBJ2-2 and V is TRBV18; D is perhaps TRBD1 (6 bases). Between the trimmed V and J ends, which lost 6 bases and 1 base, there was a span of 12 bases. CDR1 is KGHSH, CDR2 LQKENI, per germline. The CDR3 loop spans 15 amino acids. Written as DNA, the CDR3 is TGTGCCAGCTCGTTTGGACAGAGGAACACCGGGGAGCTGTTTTTT. Protein product: CASSFGQRNTGELFF.